The 3 T cell receptor beta chains below were found in one sample sequenced in a study of blood T cell repertoires in COVID-19. Only in-frame clones appear in the TCRdb table, and some are missing; sequencing was by immunoSEQ multiplex PCR. The profile shows about 380,000 clones, about 80% of them singletons. Sequencing was done on a sample of peripheral blood. The receptor set was obtained from a human donor with acute or convalescent COVID-19. The donor label of this sample is uncertain.

The V call is TRBV11-1, the J call TRBJ1-2; 7 bases are shared with TRBD1. V was clipped by 5 bases and J by 4 bases; unmatched bases: 13. The germline V gene has CDR1 SGHAT and CDR2 FQDESV (reference sequence). CDR3 length: 16 residues. The CDR3 region is CASSRERGRSGYGYTF. The CDR3 nucleotides read TGTGCCAGCAGCCGAGAAAGGGGGCGCTCGGGCTATGGCTACACCTTC.

The chain carries TRBV19 and TRBJ1-6, with TRBD1 as a possible D gene (6 bases). The V end lost 7 bases, the J end lost 7 bases, and 17 bases lay between the germline ends. Germline loops: CDR1 LNHDA, CDR2 SQIVND (reference sequence). The CDR3 has 15 residues. The CDR3 bases are TGTGCCAGTAATCTTCTGGGGGGGGCCAATTCACCCCTCCACTTT. Its protein is CASNLLGGANSPLHF.

The chain joins TRBV7-2 to TRBJ1-4; D is perhaps TRBD1 (6 bases). Germline V gives CDR1 SGHTA, CDR2 FQGNSA. The length of the CDR3 is 16 residues. The V gene lost 1 base and the J gene lost 2 bases, with 11 bases spanning the gap. The CDR3 region has the DNA TGTGCCAGCAGCTTAGTGTCAGGGGCTACTAATGAAAAACTGTTTTTT. Translation gives CASSLVSGATNEKLFF.